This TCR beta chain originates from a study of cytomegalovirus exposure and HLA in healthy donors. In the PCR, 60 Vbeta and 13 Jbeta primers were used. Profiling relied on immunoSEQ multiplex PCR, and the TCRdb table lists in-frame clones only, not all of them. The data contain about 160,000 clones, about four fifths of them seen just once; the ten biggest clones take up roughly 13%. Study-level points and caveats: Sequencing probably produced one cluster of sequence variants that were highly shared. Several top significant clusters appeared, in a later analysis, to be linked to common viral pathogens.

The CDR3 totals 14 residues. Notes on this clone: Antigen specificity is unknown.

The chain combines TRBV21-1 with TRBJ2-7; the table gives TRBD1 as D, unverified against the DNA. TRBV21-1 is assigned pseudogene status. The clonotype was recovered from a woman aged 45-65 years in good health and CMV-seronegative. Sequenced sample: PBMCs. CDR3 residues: CASSLRDRVTGLPF. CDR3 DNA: TGTGCCAGCAGCCTCCGGGACAGGGTCACAGGTCTGCCCTTC.